The 13 T cell receptor beta chains below were found in one sample sequenced in a study of blood T cell repertoires in COVID-19. Clones were read by immunoSEQ multiplex PCR, and TCRdb kept only the in-frame ones, dropping some. The table lists about 140,000 clones, about three quarters of them singletons, with around 3% in the top ten. The source material was PBMCs or T cells enriched from blood (not recorded which). These receptors originate from a woman between 45 and 65 years old who had recovered from COVID-19.

The V and J genes are TRBV5-1 and TRBJ2-7; 9 nucleotides line up with TRBD2. Germline-derived CDR1 and CDR2 are SGHRS and YFSETQ. The CDR3 has 15 residues. J gave up 2 bases and V 0 bases, and 3 bases lay outside the gene matches. CDR3 in DNA: TGCGCCAGCAGCTTGGTCCCTAGCGGGGCCTACGAGCAGTACTTC. Encoded protein: CASSLVPSGAYEQYF. Full variable domain (remainder filled in from reference TRBV5-1 and TRBJ2-7): KAGVTQTPRYLIKTRGQQVTLSCSPISGHRSVSWYQQTPGQGLQFLFEYFSETQRNKGNFPGRFSGRQFSNSRSEMNVSTLELGDSALYLCASSLVPSGAYEQYFGPGTRLTVT.

CDR3 protein: CASTLTSAGGSSNEQFF. In DNA, the CDR3 is TGTGCCAGTACCCTCACCTCAGCGGGAGGAAGTAGCAATGAGCAGTTCTTC. V gene TRBV19 combines with J gene TRBJ2-1; 9 bases match TRBD2. V dropped 7 bases and J dropped 6; count of bases not matched to a gene: 16. The CDR3 has 17 residues. Looked up from germline, CDR1 is LNHDA and CDR2 is SQIVND (reference sequence).

J is TRBJ1-1 and V is TRBV7-8; 9 bases match TRBD1. J lost 2 bases, V lost 4 bases, and 11 bases had no gene match. The length of the CDR3 is 17 residues. CDR1 is SGHVS, CDR2 FQNEAQ, per germline. CDR3 nucleotides: TGTGCCAGCAGCTCAGAGGGGACAGGGTTCCTCAACACTGAAGCTTTCTTT. This codes for CASSSEGTGFLNTEAFF.

J is TRBJ1-6 and V is TRBV18, with D possibly TRBD1 on 6 matching bases. Germline-derived CDR1 and CDR2 are KGHSH and LQKENI. There are 15 residues in the CDR3. V gave up 3 bases and J gave up 7 bases, with 13 bases separating them. CDR3 DNA sequence: TGTGCCAGCTCACCCGCAGGACAGACGAATTCACCCCTCCACTTT. It yields the protein CASSPAGQTNSPLHF.

The chain carries TRBV4-2 and TRBJ1-1, with D tentatively TRBD1 (6 bases). CDR3 length: 16 amino acids. V was trimmed by 0 bases and J by 4 bases, leaving 15 bases between them. Per the germline V gene, CDR1 is LGHNA and CDR2 is YNFKEQ. The CDR3 DNA sequence: TGTGCCAGCAGCCAAGATCAGTACGTAGGGGGCACTGAAGCTTTCTTT. Residues: CASSQDQYVGGTEAFF.

This clone has only one observation. V usage is TRBV20-1 and J usage is TRBJ2-3; D may be TRBD1 (5 bases). CDR3 length: 10 residues. Germline CDR1 is DFQATT and CDR2 is SNEGSKA (reference sequence). Trimming left V 5 bases short and J 8 bases short, with 8 bases between. CDR3 sequence: CSADRGTQYF. The CDR3 DNA sequence: TGCAGTGCTGATAGGGGTACGCAGTATTTT.

The chain joins TRBV28 to TRBJ2-7; a possible D gene is TRBD1 (6 bases). The length of the CDR3 is 14 residues. CDR1 and CDR2 from the germline V gene are MDHEN and SYDVKM. The V gene lost 6 bases and the J gene lost 3 bases, with 15 bases spanning the gap. This CDR3 reads CASSPGQKLYEQYF. The CDR3 nucleotides are TGTGCCAGCAGCCCGGGACAAAAACTCTACGAGCAGTACTTC.

This clone has a single count. V is TRBV19 and J is TRBJ1-2; D perhaps matches TRBD1 (6 bases). The CDR3 is 16 residues long. V was trimmed by 1 base and J by 4 bases, leaving 16 bases between them. Germline CDR1 is LNHDA and CDR2 is SQIVND (reference sequence). CDR3 in amino acids: CASSIGPGPGAYGYTF. CDR3 DNA: TGTGCCAGTAGTATAGGCCCTGGCCCAGGGGCCTATGGCTACACCTTC.

This rearrangement joins TRBV3-1 (or the pseudogene TRBV3-2) to TRBJ2-1; possibly TRBD2 for D (6 bases). V dropped 3 bases and J dropped 7 bases, with 13 bases sitting between them. The CDR3 is 14 residues long. Germline-derived CDR1 and CDR2 are LGHDT and YNNKEL (reference sequence). Here the CDR3 DNA reads TGTGCCAGCAGCCAGTGGGGGGTACAAAATGAGCAGTTCTTC. Protein product: CASSQWGVQNEQFF.

This chain joins TRBV7-9 and TRBJ2-5, with 9 bases aligning to TRBD1. Trimming removed 0 bases from V and 7 bases from J; junction bases left unmatched: 12. CDR1 is SEHNR and CDR2 is FQNEAQ in the germline V gene (reference sequence). The CDR3 consists of 17 residues. This CDR3 is CASSLAESGTGIWTQYF. CDR3 DNA: TGTGCCAGCAGCTTAGCAGAATCCGGGACAGGGATCTGGACCCAGTACTTC.

V gene TRBV5-1 combines with J gene TRBJ2-2; maybe TRBD2 (5 bases). V was cut by 4 bases and J by 6 bases, with 10 bases left in between. Germline V CDR1 and CDR2: SGHRS, YFSETQ. This CDR3 comprises 13 residues. The CDR3 region has the DNA TGCGCCAGCAGCCCGGAGGTCCCCGGGGAGCTGTTTTTT. Protein sequence: CASSPEVPGELFF.

The V call is TRBV3-1 (or the pseudogene TRBV3-2), the J call TRBJ2-5; 7 bases agree with TRBD2. V lost 6 bases and J lost 2; bases outside the gene matches: 9. Germline V CDR1 and CDR2: LGHDT, YNNKEL (reference sequence). The CDR3 loop spans 15 amino acids. As DNA, the CDR3 is TGTGCCAGCAGTGTCAGCGGGGTGGCTCAAGAGACCCAGTACTTC. Translation gives CASSVSGVAQETQYF.

This chain joins TRBV11-2 and TRBJ2-7; TRBD1 matches 11 bases. The CDR3 runs 14 residues. From germline, CDR1 is SGHAT and CDR2 FQNNGV. Trimming removed 4 bases from V and 2 bases from J; junction bases left unmatched: 1. The CDR3 sequence is CASSSGQGAYEQYF. CDR3 nucleotides: TGTGCCAGCAGCTCGGGACAGGGGGCCTACGAGCAGTACTTC.